This record concerns one T cell receptor beta chain sequence. The antigen remains undetermined. V was trimmed by 5 bases and J by 6 bases, leaving 15 bases between them. CDR3 size: 13 residues. Per germline, CDR1 SGHDT and CDR2 YYEEEE. The data derive from a study of graft-versus-host responses after intestinal transplantation. Across the whole study: Multivisceral, liver-intestinal, or isolated intestinal grafts were transplanted into recipients. The recipients all started with anti-thymocyte globulin induction and then took tacrolimus and steroids for 3 to 4 years. Broader study findings: Among recipient marrow samples, GvH clones were found; some appeared first in ileum or blood.

Profiling relied on immunoSEQ multiplex PCR, and the TCRdb table lists in-frame clones only, not all of them. The sample includes 65,000 to 90,000 clones, around 90% seen only once; the top ten take around 0.44%. The chain links TRBV5-6 to TRBJ2-7, with a weak D call TRBD1 (6 bases). The receptor comes from a human donor who was the organ donor for an intestinal transplant. Here the sequenced sample was unstimulated CD8+ T cells sorted from spleen or lymph node cells, taken before transplant. The CDR3 DNA sequence: TGTGCCAGCAGTCCGCAGGGGTTGGGCGAGCAGTACTTC. Translating it yields CASSPQGLGEQYF.